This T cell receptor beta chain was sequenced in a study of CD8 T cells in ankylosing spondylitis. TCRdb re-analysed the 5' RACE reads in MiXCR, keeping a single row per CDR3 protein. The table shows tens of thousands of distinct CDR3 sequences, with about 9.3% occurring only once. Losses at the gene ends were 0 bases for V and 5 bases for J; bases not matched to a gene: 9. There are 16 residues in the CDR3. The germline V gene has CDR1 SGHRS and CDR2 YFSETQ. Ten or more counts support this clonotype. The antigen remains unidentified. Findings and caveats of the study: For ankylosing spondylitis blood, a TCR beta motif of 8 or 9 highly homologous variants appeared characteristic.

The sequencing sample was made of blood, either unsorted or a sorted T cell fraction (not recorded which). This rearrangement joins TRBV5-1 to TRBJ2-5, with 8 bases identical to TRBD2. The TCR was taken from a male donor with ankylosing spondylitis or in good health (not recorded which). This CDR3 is CASSLAPAAGVETQYF. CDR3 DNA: TGCGCCAGCAGCTTGGCCCCCGCAGCGGGAGTCGAGACCCAGTACTTC.